This T cell receptor (beta chain) is drawn from a study of T cell responses to AZD1222 COVID-19 vaccine. The study's findings and limits: Of spike-specific TCRs, nearly half reportedly target regions left unmutated in variants.

The data were produced by immunoSEQ multiplex PCR, yet TCRdb's version contains in-frame clones alone and is incomplete. The profile shows about 120,000 clones, approximately 86% of them singletons. Turning to this clone: Its specificity is not known.

Trimming removed 0 bases from V and 4 bases from J, with 10 bases in between. The CDR3 covers 15 residues. The germline CDR1 and CDR2 sequences are LGHNA and YSLEER. The sample here was peripheral blood, taken 28 days after the second AZD1222 dose. The sequence derives from an adult who received the AZD1222 COVID-19 vaccine. The gene calls are TRBV4-3 and TRBJ2-1; D unresolved. The CDR3 DNA follows: TGCGCCAGCAGCCAAGATCTCAACAGTTACAATGAGCAGTTCTTC. Protein: CASSQDLNSYNEQFF.